What follows is one T cell receptor delta chain and its context. This clone was seen a few times. The antigen it binds to is not known. The sample holds no much larger clone one base away, and base qualities are not on file. The sample holds other DNA sequences that translate to the same CDR3. The entry originates in a study of gamma-delta chains in newborns, infants, children (dated by TCRdb to between 2018 and 2020). Regarding the research as a whole: In the study title, it is stated that polyclonal expansion of innate gammadelta T cells is driven by microbial exposure immediately after birth. The study examined the way microbial exposure affected innate gammadelta T cell populations in human newborns right after birth.

Reads for this sample came from an Illumina MiSeq. Identical DNA sequences were merged into single rows after TCRdb reprocessed the public reads with CATT. The sample table holds a few thousand delta-chain clones, of which 6.2% were seen once. The ten largest clones capture around 16% of the sample. The CDR3 holds 21 amino acids from the cysteine to the phenylalanine. Of all the DNA, just the CDR3 is kept, 63 bases in frame from base 1. Trimming takes 3 bases off V and 0 bases off J; junction bases not matched to a gene: 11. The germline V gene yields GEAIGNYY for CDR1 and EKD for CDR2. The chain is encoded by TRDV2 joined to TRDJ3, with 12 junctional bases fitting TRDD3. The sequenced sample consisted of blood. The clonotype comes from a child who was a newborn, infant or young child, either healthy, febrile or measles-vaccinated (not recorded which). CDR3 sequence: CACDPVLGDTPSSWDTRQMFF. The DNA is TGTGCCTGTGACCCCGTACTGGGGGATACCCCGAGCTCCTGGGACACCCGACAGATGTTTTTC.